These 32 T cell receptor beta chains were all obtained from the same sample, sequenced in a study of memory CD4+ T cells and cytomegalovirus serostatus. The sort gate was single viable CD3+CD4+CD8-CD45RO+ cells for memory CD4+ T cells. Clones were read by immunoSEQ multiplex PCR, and TCRdb kept only the in-frame ones, dropping some. Found here are about 59,000 clones, roughly 81% of them singletons; the top ten hold more than 0.85%. The sample consisted of memory CD4+ T cells from blood. These receptors came from an adult in good health and CMV-seronegative.

V gene TRBV5-1 combines with J gene TRBJ2-2, with 10 nucleotides matching TRBD1. CDR1 SGHRS and CDR2 YFSETQ come from the germline V gene. The trim removed 4 bases at V and 3 bases at J, leaving 3 bases unmatched. This CDR3 region has 15 residues. The CDR3 nucleotides are TGCGCCAGCAGCGAGGGACAGGGGCACACCGGGGAGCTGTTTTTT. Translating gives CASSEGQGHTGELFF.

The rearrangement links TRBV7-6 to TRBJ2-3; 10 nucleotides agree with TRBD1. The CDR3 totals 16 residues. Germline lookup yields CDR1 SGHVS and CDR2 FNYEAQ. V lost 3 bases and J lost 4; bases outside the gene matches: 7. The CDR3 reads CASSFSGTGDADTQYF. CDR3 DNA sequence: TGTGCCAGCAGCTTCTCCGGGACAGGGGACGCAGATACGCAGTATTTT.

This clone occurred a few times. The chain carries TRBV29-1 and TRBJ1-2; 8 bases align to TRBD1. The V gene's germline CDR1 is SQVTM and CDR2 ANQGSEA. This CDR3 is 13 amino acids long. J lost 8 bases, V lost 4 bases, and 9 bases had no gene match. CDR3 DNA: TGCAGCGTTGGATCGGACAGGGCTTTCGGCTACACCTTC. Its translation: CSVGSDRAFGYTF.

Here the CDR3 DNA reads TGTGCCAGCAGTGAAGGGGGACAGGGTTATGAAAAACTGTTTTTT. As protein: CASSEGGQGYEKLFF. V gene TRBV6-1 combines with J gene TRBJ1-4; 9 bases align to TRBD1. This CDR3 has 15 amino acids. After removal of 1 base from V and 6 bases from J, the junction contained 3 bases not matched to a gene. The V gene's germline CDR1 is MNHNS and CDR2 SASEGT.

The chain employs TRBV29-1 and TRBJ1-2; a possible D gene is TRBD1 (6 bases). Trimming pared 6 bases from V and 6 bases from J, leaving 20 bases between. This CDR3 comprises 14 residues. CDR1 is SQVTM, CDR2 ANQGSEA, per germline. In DNA, the CDR3 is TGCAGCGTCCGACAGGAGCAAAGACGCCATGGCTACACCTTC. It translates to CSVRQEQRRHGYTF. Full variable domain (outside the CDR3, taken from reference TRBV29-1 and TRBJ1-2): SAVISQKPSRDICQRGTSLTIQCQVDSQVTMMFWYRQQPGQSLTLIATANQGSEATYESGFVIDKFPISRPNLTFSTLTVSNMSPEDSSIYLCSVRQEQRRHGYTFGSGTRLTVV.

This chain connects TRBV2 to TRBJ1-2; 8 nucleotides align to TRBD1. The CDR3 spans 14 residues. The V segment lost 4 bases and the J segment 5 bases; nucleotides outside the gene matches: 6. CDR1 is SNHLY, CDR2 FYNNEI, per germline. The CDR3 DNA sequence: TGTGCCAGCAGTGGGGGACAGGTAGTGTATGGCTACACCTTC. Translating it yields CASSGGQVVYGYTF.

The rearrangement joins TRBV5-1 to TRBJ2-3, with 10 nucleotides matching TRBD1. Germline lookup yields CDR1 SGHRS and CDR2 YFSETQ. This CDR3 contains 16 residues. Unmatched junction bases numbered 8, after V lost 4 bases and J lost 3 bases. CDR3: CASSLEGGQGTDTQYF. In nucleotides, the CDR3 is TGCGCCAGCAGCCTGGAGGGGGGACAGGGGACAGATACGCAGTATTTT.

The V call is TRBV27, the J call TRBJ1-2; unclear D gene. Germline assignment: CDR1 MNHEY and CDR2 SMNVEV (reference sequence). V was pared by 4 bases and J by 8 bases, with 20 bases between. This CDR3 is 15 amino acids long. The CDR3: CASSSDRLVRGGYTF. The CDR3 DNA follows: TGTGCCAGCAGTTCCGATAGACTCGTCCGGGGAGGCTACACCTTC.

This clone was seen just once. The V call is TRBV7-8, the J call TRBJ2-7; 7 bases line up with TRBD1. This CDR3 region has 13 residues. V shed 5 bases and J 4 bases; nucleotides not matched to a gene: 5. Germline CDR1 reads SGHVS; CDR2 reads FQNEAQ. The CDR3 sequence: CASSRAQGYEQYF. The CDR3 nucleotides are TGTGCCAGCAGCCGCGCACAGGGGTACGAGCAGTACTTC.

Concerning this clone: Other DNA sequences in this sample translate to the same CDR3. V usage is TRBV19 and J usage is TRBJ2-7, with a possible D match to TRBD2 (5 bases). CDR3 length equals 13 residues. V dropped 5 bases and J dropped 5 bases, with 13 bases sitting between them. Germline V gene data show CDR1 as LNHDA and CDR2 as SQIVND (reference sequence). CDR3 in DNA: TGTGCCAGTAGTCGGGGAGAGGCCCACGAGCAGTACTTC. Amino acids: CASSRGEAHEQYF. Filled out from reference TRBV19 and TRBJ2-7, the complete variable domain reads DGGITQSPKYLFRKEGQNVTLSCEQNLNHDAMYWYRQDPGQGLRLIYYSQIVNDFQKGDIAEGYSVSREKKESFPLTVTSAQKNPTAFYLCASSRGEAHEQYFGPGTRLTVT.

This clone has only a few counts. The rearrangement joins TRBV4-1 to TRBJ1-5; D is perhaps TRBD1 (5 bases). With 0 bases removed from V and 7 bases from J, the gap between germline ends came to 16 bases. Germline CDR1 and CDR2: MGHRA and YSYEKL. The CDR3 extends over 16 amino acids. CDR3 sequence reads: CASSQEGRQGTQPQHF. In nucleotides, the CDR3 is TGCGCCAGCAGCCAAGAGGGGCGGCAGGGCACCCAGCCCCAGCATTTT.

V usage is TRBV6-5 and J usage is TRBJ2-2; no definite D call. The CDR3 sequence is 12 residues long. Germline-derived CDR1 and CDR2 are MNHEY and SVGAGI. V was shortened by 6 bases and J by 7 bases, with 9 bases between the two germline ends. The CDR3 here is CASSSPGGELFF. The CDR3 region has the DNA TGTGCCAGCAGCTCCCCAGGCGGGGAGCTGTTTTTT.

The chain uses TRBV30 and TRBJ1-5; 7 nucleotides agree with TRBD1. CDR3 size: 13 residues. Germline V gene sequence: CDR1 GTSNPN, CDR2 SVGIG (reference sequence). With 2 bases clipped from V and 4 bases from J, the junction kept 2 bases outside the gene matches. The CDR3 region has the DNA TGTGCCTGGAGTCCAGGGGGGAATCAGCCCCAGCATTTT. This codes for CAWSPGGNQPQHF.

The chain links TRBV5-4 to TRBJ2-5, with 10 bases aligning to TRBD1. The DNA end favors TRBJ2-7, so the J call may be wrong. The CDR3 runs to 18 residues. CDR1 is SGHNT and CDR2 is YYREEE in the germline V gene (reference sequence). The CDR3 nucleotides are TGTGCCAGCAGCCTGTTAGGGACAGGGGCCTCGAGGCCCTACGAGCAGTACTTC. Translation: CASSLLGTGASRPYEQYF.

The V and J genes are TRBV19 and TRBJ1-1, with 7 bases that match TRBD1. Germline values: CDR1 LNHDA, CDR2 SQIVND (reference sequence). The CDR3 sequence is 14 residues long. V shed 9 bases and J 4 bases; nucleotides not matched to a gene: 11. As DNA, the CDR3 is TGTGCCAGCGGACTTACAGGGGTGGTCACTGAAGCTTTCTTT. It yields the protein CASGLTGVVTEAFF.

The chain joins TRBV7-9 to TRBJ1-1, with D perhaps TRBD1 (5 bases). Germline lookup yields CDR1 SEHNR and CDR2 FQNEAQ (reference sequence). This CDR3 has 13 residues. V was clipped by 5 bases and J by 1 base, with 8 bases between them. The CDR3 loop is CASSAGGNTEAFF. In nucleotides, the CDR3 is TGTGCCAGCAGCGCCGGGGGGAACACTGAAGCTTTCTTT.

The chain has TRBV28 and TRBJ1-4; TRBD1 might be the D (5 bases). CDR1 and CDR2 (germline): MDHEN, SYDVKM. V lost 4 bases, J lost 4 bases, and 10 bases lay in between. The CDR3 spans 14 residues. The CDR3 here is CASSSGGYNEKLFF. CDR3 DNA sequence: TGTGCCAGCAGTTCGGGGGGATATAATGAAAAACTGTTTTTT.

With regard to this clone: At the DNA level, this CDR3 is encoded by other sequences in the same sample as well. The V gene is TRBV11-1, the J gene TRBJ2-4; D is tentatively TRBD1 or TRBD2 (5 bases each). V was cut by 4 bases and J by 3 bases, with 10 bases left in between. Germline-derived CDR1 and CDR2 are SGHAT and FQDESV (reference sequence). This CDR3 spans 14 amino acids. The CDR3 nucleotides read TGTGCCAGCAGCTCCGTTGGGGGCAAAAACATTCAGTACTTC. It translates to CASSSVGGKNIQYF.

V usage is TRBV19 and J usage is TRBJ1-2, with 7 bases fitting TRBD1. This CDR3 comprises 16 residues. V lost 3 bases to trimming and J lost 5 bases; unmatched junction nucleotides: 12. Germline loops: CDR1 LNHDA, CDR2 SQIVND (reference sequence). CDR3 loop: CASSIRAQGQRYGYTF. In DNA form, the CDR3 reads TGTGCCAGTAGTATTCGGGCCCAGGGACAGAGATATGGCTACACCTTC. Complete variable domain (other parts from reference TRBV19 and TRBJ1-2): DGGITQSPKYLFRKEGQNVTLSCEQNLNHDAMYWYRQDPGQGLRLIYYSQIVNDFQKGDIAEGYSVSREKKESFPLTVTSAQKNPTAFYLCASSIRAQGQRYGYTFGSGTRLTVV.

The sample holds a few counts of this clone. V and J are TRBV18 and TRBJ1-5; no definite D call. Germline V gene sequence: CDR1 KGHSH, CDR2 LQKENI. The V gene lost 3 bases and the J gene lost 5 bases, with 8 bases spanning the gap. The length of the CDR3 is 13 residues. CDR3 protein: CASSPGRDQPQHF. CDR3 DNA sequence: TGTGCCAGCTCACCCGGGAGGGATCAGCCCCAGCATTTT.

The genes are TRBV18 and TRBJ1-4, with D possibly TRBD1 on 5 matching bases. The germline V and J ends were trimmed by 6 bases and 6 bases, with 17 bases remaining between them. Germline CDR1 reads KGHSH; CDR2 reads LQKENI. This CDR3 comprises 15 residues. The CDR3 region is CASSDRPGTDEKLFF. CDR3 DNA sequence: TGTGCCAGCTCTGACCGTCCCGGGACGGATGAAAAACTGTTTTTT. Full variable domain (outside the CDR3, taken from reference TRBV18 and TRBJ1-4): NAGVMQNPRHLVRRRGQEARLRCSPMKGHSHVYWYRQLPEEGLKFMVYLQKENIIDESGMPKERFSAEFPKEGPSILRIQQVVRGDSAAYFCASSDRPGTDEKLFFGSGTQLSVL.

The chain is built from TRBV15 and TRBJ1-2; the D is unclear. Trimming took 1 base from V and 5 from J, leaving 14 bases between them. CDR3 length equals 15 residues. The V gene's germline CDR1 is LNHNV and CDR2 YYDKDF (reference sequence). Written as DNA, the CDR3 is TGTGCCACCAGCAGAGTGGCAAATAAGAGATATGGCTACACCTTC. It encodes CATSRVANKRYGYTF.

The chain recombines TRBV2 with TRBJ1-2; D uncertain. The CDR3 sequence is 13 residues long. Trimming took 9 bases from V and 0 from J, leaving 11 bases between them. Germline-derived CDR1 and CDR2 are SNHLY and FYNNEI. CDR3 nucleotide sequence: TGTGCCAGTCGTTGGGGATCTAACTATGGCTACACCTTC. As protein: CASRWGSNYGYTF.

The chain couples TRBV2 to TRBJ2-2; D possibly corresponds to TRBD2 (5 bases). The CDR3 loop spans 15 amino acids. Trimming left V 5 bases short and J 7 bases short, with 17 bases between. Germline V gene sequence: CDR1 SNHLY, CDR2 FYNNEI. CDR3: CASSLDSSSVGELFF. The DNA for the CDR3 is TGTGCCAGCAGTTTGGACTCGTCGTCCGTCGGGGAGCTGTTTTTT.

The CDR3 coding sequence is TGTGCCAGCACCCCTTTTGCAGGGGCCGCGGGGGGCTACACCTTC. Its translation: CASTPFAGAAGGYTF. This rearrangement joins TRBV2 to TRBJ1-2; a possible D gene is TRBD1 (6 bases). Germline lookup yields CDR1 SNHLY and CDR2 FYNNEI. Trimming removed 7 bases from V and 8 bases from J, with 23 bases in between. The CDR3 covers 15 residues.

The chain employs TRBV28 and TRBJ1-2; TRBD1 is a possible D gene (5 bases). The CDR3 totals 13 residues. Germline V gives CDR1 MDHEN, CDR2 SYDVKM. V lost 6 bases, J lost 7 bases, and 15 bases lay in between. CDR3 bases: TGTGCCAGCAGGAGATCGGGCGGGGGTGGCTACACCTTC. This sequence encodes CASRRSGGGGYTF.

This sequence joins TRBV29-1 and TRBJ2-3; 12 bases match TRBD2. From germline, CDR1 is SQVTM and CDR2 ANQGSEA. The CDR3 is 15 residues long. V lost 6 bases, J lost 5 bases, and 9 bases stayed unmatched. The CDR3 protein is CSVATSGSLQDTQYF. CDR3 nucleotide sequence: TGCAGCGTCGCGACTAGCGGGAGTCTACAAGATACGCAGTATTTT.

J is TRBJ2-5 and V is TRBV28; 8 positions agree with TRBD1. The DNA end is a closer match to TRBJ2-7, so the J assignment may be wrong. This CDR3 has 15 amino acids. CDR1 MDHEN and CDR2 SYDVKM come from the germline V gene. CDR3 amino acids: CASRSHGQGSYEQYF. The DNA for the CDR3 is TGTGCCAGCAGAAGCCACGGACAGGGATCCTACGAGCAGTACTTC.

The rearrangement links TRBV27 to TRBJ2-1, with D hard to call. This CDR3 contains 14 residues. V lost 5 bases and J 5 bases, leaving 13 bases between the germline ends. Germline CDR1 MNHEY, CDR2 SMNVEV (reference sequence). The CDR3, as DNA: TGTGCCAGCAGTCGCTATTCAGCGAACAATGAGCAGTTCTTC. Translated, it gives CASSRYSANNEQFF.

The gene calls are TRBV2 and TRBJ1-2, with D possibly being TRBD1 (6 bases). Germline V CDR1 and CDR2: SNHLY, FYNNEI. Trimming stripped 6 bases from V and 4 bases from J, with 15 bases between. This CDR3 contains 14 residues. As DNA, the CDR3 is TGTGCCAGCAGCCCAGGACAGACCCTCTATGGCTACACCTTC. It is translated as CASSPGQTLYGYTF.

The rearrangement links TRBV6-6 to TRBJ1-4; D is perhaps TRBD1 (5 bases). The CDR3 is 14 amino acids. From germline, CDR1 is MNHNY and CDR2 SVGAGI (reference sequence). V dropped 8 bases and J dropped 7 bases, with 17 bases sitting between them. The CDR3 DNA sequence: TGTGCCAGCGGAAGGGACTCAGCGGCTGAAAAACTGTTTTTT. Its translation is CASGRDSAAEKLFF.

The J gene is TRBJ2-2, the V gene TRBV18; D perhaps matches TRBD1 (6 bases). V lost 4 bases, J lost 0 bases, and 9 bases lay in between. Germline assignment: CDR1 KGHSH and CDR2 LQKENI. CDR3 size: 15 residues. The CDR3 reads CASSQDRANTGELFF. The CDR3 DNA is TGTGCCAGCTCACAGGACAGAGCGAACACCGGGGAGCTGTTTTTT.